The 32 T cell receptor beta chains below come from one sample, sequenced in a study of metastatic and nonmetastatic thyroid tumors. Prior to thyroid surgery, none of the patients had received any treatment. With MiXCR, TCRdb reprocessed the PCR reads. The sample contains 28,000 or so clones, 16% of which appear only once. The sequenced material came from blood. The source of these receptors is a female donor with papillary thyroid cancer or a benign thyroid nodule (not recorded which). Some clones in this sample may be carry-over from other donors' samples.

Many counts were recorded for this clone. This chain joins TRBV27 and TRBJ2-3; possible D gene TRBD2, 7 bases. There are 15 residues in the CDR3. Germline V gene sequence: CDR1 MNHEY, CDR2 SMNVEV (reference sequence). Trimming cost V 4 bases and J 1 base, with 12 bases left between them. The CDR3 DNA follows: TGTGCCAGCAGTTATGGGGGGGCACGCACAGATACGCAGTATTTT. It specifies CASSYGGARTDTQYF.

The sample holds many counts of this clone. The rearrangement uses TRBV29-1 and TRBJ1-5; 9 positions match TRBD1. The CDR3 is 14 residues long. Looked up from germline, CDR1 is SQVTM and CDR2 is ANQGSEA. V was clipped by 6 bases and J by 7 bases; unmatched bases: 10. The DNA for the CDR3 is TGCAGCGTGCCCGGGACAGGGATGGTGCAGCCCCAGCATTTT. Its translation: CSVPGTGMVQPQHF.

This clone showed up many times. Other DNA sequences in this specimen translate into the identical CDR3. V is TRBV11-2 and J is TRBJ2-1; tentative D call: TRBD2 (6 bases). CDR1 and CDR2 (germline): SGHAT, FQNNGV. V was clipped by 1 base and J by 12 bases, with 10 bases between them. CDR3 length: 12 amino acids. The CDR3 region is CASSLGLGGQFF. In nucleotides, the CDR3 is TGTGCCAGCAGCTTAGGGCTCGGGGGGCAGTTCTTC.

In its sample, this clone was seen many times. A read error may explain this, as a much larger clone is one base away. Other DNA sequences within the sample encode an identical CDR3. The J gene is TRBJ1-4, the V gene TRBV6-1; tentative D call: TRBD1 (5 bases). Germline V gives CDR1 MNHNS, CDR2 SASEGT. This CDR3 region has 15 residues. CDR3 nucleotides: TGCGCCAGCAGTGAAGTGCCAGGGAGGGATGAAAAACTGTTTTTT. It translates to CASSEVPGRDEKLFF.

This clone occurred many times. The chain couples TRBV12-3 or TRBV12-4 to TRBJ2-2; TRBD2 aligns across 11 bases. V trimming: 7 bases; J trimming: 4 bases; junction bases outside the gene matches: 2. CDR3 length: 14 amino acids. CDR3 region: CASTTSGSTGELFF. The CDR3 DNA follows: TGTGCCAGCACCACTAGCGGGAGCACCGGGGAGCTGTTTTTT.

Relative to its sample, this clone is medium-sized. The rearrangement links TRBV11-3 to TRBJ2-7; D uncertain. Germline lookup yields CDR1 SGHNT and CDR2 YENEEA. V lost 5 bases and J 5 bases, leaving 16 bases between the germline ends. CDR3 length: 14 amino acids. The CDR3 loop is CASSHSLVSDEQYF. The CDR3 DNA is TGTGCCAGCAGCCACTCTTTGGTATCCGACGAGCAGTACTTC.

The table lists this clone with many counts. J is TRBJ2-7 and V is TRBV7-2; TRBD2 is a possible D gene (5 bases). Trimming took off 5 bases at V and 4 bases at J, with 12 bases between the two ends. This CDR3 has 13 amino acids. From germline, CDR1 is SGHTA and CDR2 FQGNSA. This CDR3 is CASSARVGYEQYF. Here the CDR3 DNA reads TGTGCCAGCAGCGCGAGGGTAGGATACGAGCAGTACTTC.

This clone was counted ten times or more. This rearrangement joins TRBV4-1 to TRBJ1-1, with TRBD1 matching 7 bases. Losses at the gene ends were 1 base for V and 1 base for J; bases not matched to a gene: 12. CDR1 MGHRA and CDR2 YSYEKL come from the germline V gene. The CDR3 has 18 amino acids. The CDR3 spells CASSQVEPGTEPNTEAFF. The CDR3, as DNA: TGCGCCAGCAGCCAAGTAGAGCCTGGGACAGAACCGAACACTGAAGCTTTCTTT.

This clone was detected many times. The chain couples TRBV2 to TRBJ2-7, with D unresolved. Germline CDR1 reads SNHLY; CDR2 reads FYNNEI. The germline V and J ends were trimmed by 6 bases and 4 bases, with 7 bases remaining between them. The CDR3 consists of 11 residues. The CDR3 spells CASRETYEQYF. The CDR3 DNA reads as TGTGCCAGCAGGGAAACTTACGAGCAGTACTTC.

This clone was observed at least ten times. The V gene is TRBV7-9, the J gene TRBJ2-1; the match to TRBD2 covers 9 bases. The germline V gene encodes CDR1 SEHNR and CDR2 FQNEAQ (reference sequence). This CDR3 spans 13 amino acids. V was pared by 7 bases and J by 4 bases, with 2 bases of the junction left unmatched. CDR3 residues: CASTSGIYNEQFF. CDR3 bases: TGTGCCAGCACTAGCGGGATTTACAATGAGCAGTTCTTC.

This clone was seen many times. The chain combines TRBV29-1 with TRBJ1-1; 8 bases match TRBD1. Germline CDR1 and CDR2: SQVTM and ANQGSEA. V was clipped by 7 bases and J by 1 base; unmatched bases: 2. The CDR3 covers 12 residues. The CDR3 DNA reads as TGCAGCGCTGGGACAGGGAACACTGAAGCTTTCTTT. Protein product: CSAGTGNTEAFF.

The count of this clone is one. The genes are TRBV20-1 and TRBJ2-7; 9 nucleotides align to TRBD2. This CDR3 has 14 residues. Germline assignment: CDR1 DFQATT and CDR2 SNEGSKA (reference sequence). V trimming: 7 bases; J trimming: 5 bases; junction bases outside the gene matches: 12. CDR3 region: CSVTSGSLRHEQYF. CDR3 nucleotide sequence: TGCAGTGTGACTAGCGGCTCCTTGCGGCACGAGCAGTACTTC.

To note about this clone: The germline gene is not matched at one end of the junction; a read error may be the cause. V is TRBV3-1 and J is TRBJ1-2; D call uncertain. The CDR3 loop spans 14 amino acids. Germline CDR1 is LGHDT and CDR2 is YNNKEL (reference sequence). The DNA of the CDR3 is TGTGCCAGCAGCCAAAGGTGTTTGGGCTATGTCTACACCTTC. Its protein is CASSQRCLGYVYTF.

This clone has ten or more counts. The chain recombines TRBV6-5 with TRBJ2-1; tentatively, D is TRBD2 (6 bases). The CDR3 has 16 residues. Germline CDR1 MNHEY, CDR2 SVGAGI. The V end lost 0 bases, the J end lost 4 bases, and 13 bases lay between the germline ends. This CDR3 is CASSYSSGTPYNEQFF. DNA for the CDR3: TGTGCCAGCAGTTACTCTTCCGGGACTCCATACAATGAGCAGTTCTTC.

This clone was seen at least ten times. V and J are TRBV6-1 and TRBJ2-1; 8 positions match TRBD2. V lost 5 bases, J lost 3 bases, and 9 bases stayed unmatched. This CDR3 spans 16 amino acids. Per germline, CDR1 MNHNS and CDR2 SASEGT. The CDR3 loop is CASSPSSAGGYNEQFF. The CDR3 nucleotides read TGTGCCAGCAGTCCCTCCTCGGCGGGGGGCTACAATGAGCAGTTCTTC.

CDR3 DNA sequence: TGTGCCTGGAGTGTGTGGAGCGAGGATGAGCAGTTCTTC. Translating gives CAWSVWSEDEQFF. The chain combines TRBV30 with TRBJ2-1; no firm D call. V lost 0 bases and J 8 bases, leaving 11 bases between the germline ends. CDR3 length: 13 residues. CDR1 and CDR2 from the germline V gene are GTSNPN and SVGIG (reference sequence).

This clone has at least ten counts. The V and J genes are TRBV6-1 and TRBJ2-5; D is ambiguous. Germline V gene data show CDR1 as MNHNS and CDR2 as SASEGT. The CDR3 extends over 14 amino acids. The V gene lost 1 base and the J gene lost 5 bases, with 11 bases spanning the gap. The CDR3 sequence: CASSEEWVSETQYF. CDR3 nucleotide sequence: TGTGCCAGCAGTGAAGAGTGGGTTTCTGAGACCCAGTACTTC.

Concerning this clone itself: This may stem from a read error, because a much larger clone lies one nucleotide away. The CDR3, as DNA: TGTGCCAGCAGCTTACAAGGGAACACCGGGGGGCTGTTTTTT. Amino acid sequence: CASSLQGNTGGLFF. V and J are TRBV7-8 and TRBJ2-2; TRBD2 is a possible D gene (6 bases). Germline assignment: CDR1 SGHVS and CDR2 FQNEAQ. The CDR3 contains 14 residues.

As for this clone: One end of the junction fails to match germline, which may point to a read error. The genes are TRBV9 and TRBJ2-5, with D maybe TRBD2 (5 bases). The CDR3 contains 14 residues. CDR1 is SGDLS, CDR2 YYNGEE, per germline. CDR3 residues: CASSPTDWAGTRYF. The CDR3 DNA sequence: TGTGCCAGCAGCCCAACGGACTGGGCGGGTACCCGGTACTTC.

This clone has ten or more counts. The rearrangement uses TRBV30 and TRBJ1-5, with D unresolved. The germline V gene has CDR1 GTSNPN and CDR2 SVGIG (reference sequence). With 0 bases removed from V and 3 bases from J, the gap between germline ends came to 3 bases. The CDR3 is made up of 12 amino acids. DNA for the CDR3: TGTGCCTGGAGTGTCCTCAATCAGCCCCAGCATTTT. The encoded protein is CAWSVLNQPQHF.

The sample holds many counts of this clone. This sequence joins TRBV10-2 and TRBJ2-1; 10 nucleotides agree with TRBD2. J was trimmed by 7 bases and V by 6 bases; bases with no gene match: 12. CDR1 and CDR2 from the germline V gene are WSHSY and SAAADI. The CDR3 extends over 16 amino acids. The CDR3 sequence: CASSDLLAGSRNEQFF. In DNA, the CDR3 is TGCGCCAGCAGCGACTTACTAGCGGGGAGCCGGAATGAGCAGTTCTTC.

Concerning this clone itself: This may arise from a read error, as a much more abundant clone is one base away. The chain employs TRBV10-2 and TRBJ1-3; D is ambiguous. V gave up 7 bases and J gave up 1 base, with 5 bases separating them. Germline assignment: CDR1 WSHSY and CDR2 SAAADI. This CDR3 has 12 residues. The CDR3 coding sequence is TGCGCCAGCAAACAATCTGGAAACACCATATATTTT. This codes for CASKQSGNTIYF.

This clone was counted between two and nine times. V and J are TRBV6-1 and TRBJ2-7; D uncertain. Trimming left V 6 bases short and J 5 bases short, with 17 bases between. The CDR3 is 14 amino acids. The germline gives CDR1 MNHNS, CDR2 SASEGT. The CDR3 bases are TGTGCCAGCAGGCCCATGGTGCAGTTAGACGAGCAGTACTTC. It codes for CASRPMVQLDEQYF.

This clone was detected ten times or more. V is TRBV5-4 and J is TRBJ2-3, with D possibly matching TRBD2 (5 bases). Germline V gene sequence: CDR1 SGHNT, CDR2 YYREEE (reference sequence). Trimming removed 2 bases from V and 3 bases from J, with 13 bases in between. The CDR3 covers 15 residues. The CDR3 reads CASSLRRGRTDTQYF. DNA for the CDR3: TGTGCCAGCAGCTTAAGGAGAGGGAGAACAGATACGCAGTATTTT.

In its sample, this clone was seen many times. One end of the junction fails to match germline, which may point to a read error. V and J are TRBV30 and TRBJ1-1; a possible D gene is TRBD1 (5 bases). The CDR3 runs 14 residues. Per the germline V gene, CDR1 is GTSNPN and CDR2 is SVGIG (reference sequence). DNA of the CDR3: TGTGCCTGGAGTGTGGGGCTACGGAGCACTGAAGCTCTCTTT. This sequence encodes CAWSVGLRSTEALF.

Ten or more counts support this clone. The V and J genes are TRBV7-3 and TRBJ2-5; 12 nucleotides line up with TRBD1. From germline, CDR1 is SGHTA and CDR2 FQGTGA. This CDR3 is 15 amino acids long. The trim removed 5 bases at V and 5 bases at J, leaving 6 bases unmatched. DNA of the CDR3: TGTGCCAGCAGCCCCGGGACAGGGGGCTCGGAGACCCAGTACTTC. Translated: CASSPGTGGSETQYF. The variable domain in full, with the rest retrieved from reference TRBV7-3 and TRBJ2-5, is GAGVSQTPSNKVTEKGKYVELRCDPISGHTALYWYRQSLGQGPEFLIYFQGTGAADDSGLPNDRFFAVRPEGSVSTLKIQRTERGDSAVYLCASSPGTGGSETQYFGPGTRLLVL.

This clone was counted at least ten times. This may stem from a read error, because a much larger clone lies one nucleotide away. The V gene is TRBV11-2, the J gene TRBJ1-1; D ambiguous. The germline CDR1 and CDR2 sequences are SGHAT and FQNNGV. The CDR3 is made up of 11 amino acids. CDR3: CASSLDTGAFF. The CDR3 coding sequence is TGTGCCAGCAGCTTAGACACTGGAGCTTTCTTT.

This clone was detected a few times. The junction shows a germline mismatch at one end, possibly a read error. CDR3: CATARRPSTYTQYF. CDR3 DNA: TGTGCCACCGCCCGGCGGCCTAGCACATATACGCAGTATTTC. The V gene is TRBV27, the J gene TRBJ2-3; D perhaps matches TRBD2 (5 bases). The germline V gene encodes CDR1 MNHEY and CDR2 SMNVEV (reference sequence). The CDR3 spans 14 residues.

There are many counts of this clone. The CDR3 DNA follows: TGTGCCAGTAGTCCCGGGACTAGCGGTTCGCAGTACTTC. This codes for CASSPGTSGSQYF. This chain uses TRBV19 with TRBJ2-7; 11 bases are shared with TRBD2. The CDR3 is 13 amino acids. Per the germline V gene, CDR1 is LNHDA and CDR2 is SQIVND (reference sequence). V lost 5 bases, J lost 9 bases, and 6 bases stayed unmatched.

The genes are TRBV11-2 and TRBJ1-1; D might be TRBD1 (5 bases). The CDR3 runs to 13 residues. Trimming removed 7 bases at V and 6 bases at J, with 15 bases between. Germline CDR1 is SGHAT and CDR2 is FQNNGV. In DNA, the CDR3 is TGTGCCAGCATCTTCGGGCCCAGGGCTGAAGCTTTCTTT. Encoded protein: CASIFGPRAEAFF.

This clone was detected ten times or more. V and J are TRBV11-2 and TRBJ2-5; 10 bases agree with TRBD1. Per germline, CDR1 SGHAT and CDR2 FQNNGV. The ends lost 2 bases at V and 5 bases at J; junction bases unmatched: 11. The CDR3 length is 17 residues. The CDR3 nucleotides read TGTGCCAGCAGCTTAAGCAGACAGGGGGCAGGGAGGGAGACCCAGTACTTC. Protein product: CASSLSRQGAGRETQYF.

This clone is a singleton in its sample. A much larger clone is a single base away; this may be a read error. This chain connects TRBV7-3 to TRBJ2-3; TRBD2 agrees at 14 bases. Germline assignment: CDR1 SGHTA and CDR2 FQGTGA. This CDR3 region has 20 residues. Here the CDR3 DNA reads TGTGCCAGCACCTTAATGGTCGGGACTAGCGGGAGCGGGGGCACAGATACGCAGTATTTT. Amino acid sequence: CASTLMVGTSGSGGTDTQYF.